The clone carrying this T cell receptor (beta chain) was observed a few times. This entry comes from a study of blood T cell repertoires in COVID-19. The CDR3 contains 15 residues. The ends lost 3 bases at V and 15 bases at J; junction bases unmatched: 10. The germline V gene encodes CDR1 KGHSH and CDR2 LQKENI. Per the authors' pipeline: Estimation of nucleated cell counts was performed using reference gene primer amplification. Generated by immunoSEQ multiplex PCR, the TCRdb table keeps only in-frame clones and is missing some. V, J and clone size reflect that table, while D and trimming were determined from the DNA. The sample carries 120,000 to 150,000 clones, roughly 90% recorded once.

The clonotype was recovered from a human donor in a cohort sampled during active COVID-19. The chain is built from TRBV18 and TRBJ2-1; TRBD2 agrees at 14 bases. The specimen was peripheral blood. Written as DNA, the CDR3 is TGTGCCAGCTCACCCTCCGGGACTAGCGGGGGCACAGGGTTCTTC. Residues: CASSPSGTSGGTGFF. The entire variable domain, with the rest obtained from reference TRBV18 and TRBJ2-1, is as follows: NAGVMQNPRHLVRRRGQEARLRCSPMKGHSHVYWYRQLPEEGLKFMVYLQKENIIDESGMPKERFSAEFPKEGPSILRIQQVVRGDSAAYFCASSPSGTSGGTGFFGPGTRLTVL.